The clone carrying this T cell receptor beta chain is a singleton in its sample. Germline V gene lookup returns CDR1 LGHNA and CDR2 YNFKEQ. V was clipped by 4 bases and J by 1 base, with 17 bases between them. CDR3 length: 17 amino acids. TCRdb keeps only in-frame clones here, not all; method: immunoSEQ multiplex PCR. This sample has some 46,000 clones, with approximately 83% found just once. Followed longitudinally, the Seattle patients had been enrolled during active infection. This entry is derived from a study of blood T cell repertoires in COVID-19. Across the whole study: Specimens from acute and convalescent COVID-19 originated in the United States, Italy and Spain. The analysed material was cDNA or gDNA that came from T cells, B-cell-depleted T cells, or PBMCs.

The TCR comes from a woman of 80 years or more with COVID-19, enrolled during active disease. The chain is built from TRBV4-2 and TRBJ2-1; a possible D gene is TRBD1 (6 bases). Material: peripheral blood. DNA of the CDR3: TGTGCCAGCAGCCTTACCACACAGGGTTGGTCCTACAATGAGCAGTTCTTC. This sequence encodes CASSLTTQGWSYNEQFF.